The source of this T cell receptor beta chain is a study of blood T cell repertoires in COVID-19. The CDR3 runs 11 residues. V shed 6 bases and J 8 bases; nucleotides not matched to a gene: 5. From germline, CDR1 is GTSNPN and CDR2 SVGIG (reference sequence). This clone was detected a few times. How the authors handled the data: Reference gene primer amplification gave nucleated cell count estimates. Clones were read by immunoSEQ multiplex PCR, and TCRdb kept only the in-frame ones, dropping some. The V and J calls and clone size were taken over from that table, and D and trimming were inferred from the DNA. The sample includes approximately 270,000 clones, roughly four fifths seen only once; the top ten take 8.9%.

J is TRBJ1-2 and V is TRBV30; 8 bases align to TRBD1. The source is an older man with acute or convalescent COVID-19. Input material: peripheral blood. Here the CDR3 reads CACQGARGYTF. The CDR3 DNA sequence: TGTGCCTGTCAGGGGGCGCGGGGCTACACCTTC. Combining the CDR3 with reference TRBV30 and TRBJ1-2 gives the whole variable domain SQTIHQWPATLVQPVGSPLSLECTVEGTSNPNLYWYRQAAGRGLQLLFYSVGIGQISSEVPQNLSASRPQDRQFILSSKKLLLSDSGFYLCACQGARGYTFGSGTRLTVV.